The 28 T cell receptor beta chains below all came from one sample that was sequenced in a study of cytomegalovirus exposure and HLA in healthy donors. The PCR contained 60 Vbeta and 13 Jbeta primers. Clones were sequenced by immunoSEQ multiplex PCR, and TCRdb holds only the in-frame ones, with some missing. This sample has 150,000 to 200,000 clones, with less than 85% found just once. The sequenced sample was PBMCs. Source of these receptors: a boy under 18 in good health and CMV-seronegative.

This clone was observed a handful of times. The gene calls are TRBV11-3 and TRBJ2-3, with D unresolved. Germline CDR1 SGHNT, CDR2 YENEEA. The CDR3 has 12 amino acids. Trimming stripped 4 bases from V and 6 bases from J, with 8 bases between. CDR3 in DNA: TGTGCCAGCAGCTCCTCAGGTGATACGCAGTATTTT. Protein: CASSSSGDTQYF.

The chain combines TRBV4-1 with TRBJ2-7; 7 bases are a match to TRBD1. With V trimmed by 2 bases and J by 2 bases, 6 bases remained unmatched. The CDR3 totals 15 residues. The V gene's germline CDR1 is MGHRA and CDR2 YSYEKL. The DNA of the CDR3 is TGCGCCAGCAGCCAAAGGGGGCAGGGGGCCTACGAGCAGTACTTC. Its protein is CASSQRGQGAYEQYF.

V is TRBV18 and J is TRBJ2-7; D perhaps matches TRBD1 (5 bases). In germline, CDR1 is KGHSH, CDR2 LQKENI. This CDR3 region has 15 residues. Trimming shortened V by 3 bases and J by 4 bases, and 16 bases separated the two germline ends. The CDR3 DNA reads as TGTGCCAGCTCACCGGGGCCACAACCCTATTACGAGCAGTACTTC. It yields the protein CASSPGPQPYYEQYF.

The chain joins TRBV5-1 to TRBJ2-1, with 9 positions matching TRBD2. V was pared by 2 bases and J by 5 bases, with 5 bases of the junction left unmatched. The CDR3 spans 15 residues. Germline values: CDR1 SGHRS, CDR2 YFSETQ. The CDR3 loop is CASSFRLADNNEQFF. The DNA of the CDR3 is TGCGCCAGCAGCTTCAGACTAGCGGATAACAATGAGCAGTTCTTC.

V and J are TRBV4-1 and TRBJ1-2, with 7 bases fitting TRBD1. Germline V gene lookup returns CDR1 MGHRA and CDR2 YSYEKL. The ends lost 0 bases at V and 6 bases at J; junction bases unmatched: 7. This CDR3 is built from 15 residues. For the CDR3, the DNA is TGCGCCAGCAGCCAAGATGCCAGGGGGATCGATGGCTACACCTTC. Translated: CASSQDARGIDGYTF.

This chain uses TRBV6-5 with TRBJ2-7; possible D gene TRBD2, 5 bases. The CDR3 loop spans 13 amino acids. CDR1 is MNHEY, CDR2 SVGAGI, per germline. V dropped 6 bases and J dropped 4 bases, with 13 bases sitting between them. The CDR3 nucleotides read TGTGCCAGCAGCCCCGACTACGGTTACGAGCAGTACTTC. It is translated as CASSPDYGYEQYF.

The rearrangement uses TRBV6-6 and TRBJ1-5, with 7 positions matching TRBD1. The V gene end was trimmed by 2 bases and the J gene end by 6 bases; junction bases not matched to a gene: 1. Germline V gene data show CDR1 as MNHNY and CDR2 as SVGAGI (reference sequence). The CDR3 loop spans 13 amino acids. This CDR3 is CASSYRGPQPQHF. In nucleotides, the CDR3 is TGTGCCAGCAGTTACAGGGGGCCTCAGCCCCAGCATTTT.

About this clone: The sample contains more than one DNA sequence encoding this CDR3. The chain recombines TRBV5-6 with TRBJ2-3, with 9 positions matching TRBD2. CDR1 SGHDT and CDR2 YYEEEE come from the germline V gene. The CDR3 runs to 15 residues. The V gene end was trimmed by 0 bases and the J gene end by 8 bases; junction bases not matched to a gene: 7. CDR3 loop: CASSLGWRGGRTQYF. DNA of the CDR3: TGTGCCAGCAGCTTGGGTTGGCGGGGGGGCCGTACGCAGTATTTT. The full variable domain, in which reference TRBV5-6 and TRBJ2-3 provide the parts outside the CDR3, is DAGVTQSPTHLIKTRGQQVTLRCSPKSGHDTVSWYQQALGQGPQFIFQYYEEEERQRGNFPDRFSGHQFPNYSSELNVNALLLGDSALYLCASSLGWRGGRTQYFGPGTRLTVL.

The chain uses TRBV7-2 and TRBJ2-7; tentatively, D is TRBD1 (5 bases). In germline, CDR1 is SGHTA, CDR2 FQGNSA. This CDR3 is built from 12 residues. The V end lost 3 bases, the J end lost 4 bases, and 7 bases lay between the germline ends. The CDR3 region is CASSFDRYEQYF. CDR3 nucleotide sequence: TGTGCCAGCAGCTTCGACAGATACGAGCAGTACTTC.

V gene TRBV4-1 combines with J gene TRBJ1-2; D perhaps matches TRBD1 (6 bases). CDR1 is MGHRA, CDR2 YSYEKL, per germline. CDR3 length: 14 amino acids. V was clipped by 0 bases and J by 7 bases, with 12 bases between them. In nucleotides, the CDR3 is TGCGCCAGCAGCCAAGATCCAGGGGCACGTGGCTACACCTTC. Protein: CASSQDPGARGYTF.

Concerning this clone: A read error may produce the germline difference seen at one junction end. The genes are TRBV29-1 and TRBJ2-7, with a weak D call TRBD1 (5 bases). The CDR3 runs 14 residues. Per germline, CDR1 SQVTM and CDR2 ANQGSEA. CDR3 sequence: CSVADSRTTYEQHF. As DNA, the CDR3 is TGCAGCGTTGCTGACAGCCGAACAACCTACGAGCAGCACTTC.

A word on this clone: The junction does not match germline at one end; this may be a read error. The CDR3, as DNA: TGTTCCAGCAGCCCGATAACAGGACCCTCCTACGAGCAGTACTTC. Its translation is CSSSPITGPSYEQYF. V is TRBV7-9 and J is TRBJ2-7; weak D call: TRBD1 (5 bases). The germline V gene has CDR1 SEHNR and CDR2 FQNEAQ (reference sequence). This CDR3 is 15 amino acids long.

This clone was counted between two and nine times. V gene TRBV5-4 combines with J gene TRBJ2-7, with 10 nucleotides matching TRBD2. V trimming: 4 bases; J trimming: 5 bases; junction bases outside the gene matches: 9. This CDR3 is built from 15 residues. Germline CDR1 SGHNT, CDR2 YYREEE (reference sequence). The CDR3 protein is CASSQIAGGSDEQYF. CDR3 nucleotide sequence: TGTGCCAGCAGCCAGATAGCGGGAGGATCCGACGAGCAGTACTTC.

The chain joins TRBV5-1 to TRBJ2-5; TRBD2 aligns across 8 bases. Germline trimming cut 3 bases from V and 4 bases from J; bases unmatched to any gene: 8. Germline assignment: CDR1 SGHRS and CDR2 YFSETQ. This CDR3 region has 15 residues. The CDR3 DNA is TGCGCCAGCAGCTCCCGTAAGGCGGGGGGAGAGACCCAGTACTTC. As protein: CASSSRKAGGETQYF.

This clone has just a few counts. This chain links TRBV9 with TRBJ1-6; 7 nucleotides align to TRBD1. Germline CDR1 SGDLS, CDR2 YYNGEE. The J segment lost 11 bases and the V segment lost 0 bases, leaving 2 bases of the junction unmatched. CDR3 length: 13 residues. The CDR3 protein is CASSVGQGAPLHF. CDR3 nucleotides: TGTGCCAGCAGCGTAGGACAGGGAGCACCCCTCCACTTT.

This clone was seen a handful of times. V is TRBV2 and J is TRBJ1-3; no reliable D call. CDR3 size: 15 residues. Germline values: CDR1 SNHLY, CDR2 FYNNEI. Trimming left V 6 bases short and J 0 bases short, with 12 bases between. The CDR3 sequence is CASSPGSLSGNTIYF. The CDR3 DNA sequence: TGTGCCAGCAGCCCCGGGAGTCTCTCTGGAAACACCATATATTTT.

The chain joins TRBV2 to TRBJ2-2; the D gene is possibly TRBD2 (5 bases). The V and J ends lost 8 bases and 5 bases respectively, with 15 bases between them. This CDR3 has 14 residues. The germline V gene has CDR1 SNHLY and CDR2 FYNNEI. The CDR3 nucleotides are TGTGCCAGCCTAGGTCGGGGAAAGACCGGGGAGCTGTTTTTT. Amino acids: CASLGRGKTGELFF.

The chain carries TRBV5-3 and TRBJ1-4, with D unresolved. TRBV5-3 is an ORF, with its function uncertain. V lost 0 bases and J lost 4, with 16 bases in between. The CDR3 spans 17 residues. In DNA form, the CDR3 reads TGTGCCAGAAGCTTGGGGAACTACCTACACTATAATGAAAAACTGTTTTTT. Translating gives CARSLGNYLHYNEKLFF.

The chain carries TRBV4-1 and TRBJ1-1; the match to TRBD1 covers 7 bases. This CDR3 spans 15 amino acids. Germline CDR1 reads MGHRA; CDR2 reads YSYEKL. The V gene end was trimmed by 4 bases and the J gene end by 1 base; junction bases not matched to a gene: 6. The CDR3 region has the DNA TGCGCCAGCAGCCTACAGGGGCTAGGGAACACTGAAGCTTTCTTT. Encoded protein: CASSLQGLGNTEAFF.

A few counts support this clone. The V gene is TRBV27, the J gene TRBJ1-4; a possible D gene is TRBD1 (5 bases). V gave up 5 bases and J gave up 0 bases, with 13 bases separating them. CDR1 is MNHEY and CDR2 is SMNVEV in the germline V gene (reference sequence). This CDR3 is built from 16 residues. CDR3 DNA: TGTGCCAGCAGTGGCGGGGCAGCCGCAACTAATGAAAAACTGTTTTTT. This sequence encodes CASSGGAAATNEKLFF.

This clone was seen more than once but under ten times. This chain connects TRBV6-4 to TRBJ2-1; possibly TRBD2 for D (5 bases). The CDR3 runs to 15 residues. Trimming removed 4 bases from V and 7 bases from J, with 17 bases in between. Germline-derived CDR1 and CDR2 are MRHNA and SNTAGT. In DNA, the CDR3 is TGTGCCAGCAGTGCCGGACTCAGCACCGTTAATGAGCAGTTCTTC. Amino acids: CASSAGLSTVNEQFF.

V and J are TRBV7-2 and TRBJ1-5, with D tentatively TRBD1 (6 bases). CDR1 SGHTA and CDR2 FQGNSA come from the germline V gene. There are 13 residues in the CDR3. V was cut by 4 bases and J by 4 bases, with 8 bases left in between. The CDR3 region has the DNA TGTGCCAGCAGCTCAGGGGTTAATCAGCCCCAGCATTTT. Translated: CASSSGVNQPQHF.

The chain couples TRBV25-1 to TRBJ2-5; D perhaps matches TRBD1 (5 bases). The CDR3 covers 15 residues. V was cut by 3 bases and J by 5 bases, with 16 bases left in between. The germline CDR1 and CDR2 sequences are MGHDK and SYGVNS. CDR3 region: CASSDPSRGSETQYF. In nucleotides, the CDR3 is TGTGCCAGCAGTGACCCCTCTAGGGGAAGCGAGACCCAGTACTTC.

The gene calls are TRBV19 and TRBJ2-2; the match to TRBD1 covers 7 bases. Germline V lookup: CDR1 LNHDA, CDR2 SQIVND (reference sequence). V gave up 5 bases and J gave up 4 bases; unmatched junction bases: 10. The CDR3 sequence is 16 residues long. The CDR3: CASSGSRDSSTGELFF. In nucleotides, the CDR3 is TGTGCCAGTAGTGGTTCCCGGGACAGCTCCACCGGGGAGCTGTTTTTT.

The chain uses TRBV7-3 and TRBJ2-1; 13 nucleotides line up with TRBD2. This CDR3 contains 16 residues. CDR1 is SGHTA and CDR2 is FQGTGA in the germline V gene. Germline trimming cut 4 bases from V and 7 bases from J; bases unmatched to any gene: 7. CDR3 in DNA: TGTGCCAGCAGCTCCCGGGGGACTAGCGGGGCGAATGAGCAGTTCTTC. Translated: CASSSRGTSGANEQFF.

V usage is TRBV20-1 and J usage is TRBJ2-5; D gene ambiguous. CDR1 is DFQATT, CDR2 SNEGSKA, per germline (reference sequence). Deletions cut 3 bases from V and 5 bases from J, with 4 bases between. The CDR3 is 10 amino acids. DNA for the CDR3: TGCAGTGCTAGCGCGGAGACCCAGTACTTC. Protein sequence: CSASAETQYF.

This chain connects TRBV27 to TRBJ2-1; TRBD2 agrees at 7 bases. J lost 9 bases, V lost 2 bases, and 10 bases had no gene match. The CDR3 is made up of 15 amino acids. The V gene's germline CDR1 is MNHEY and CDR2 SMNVEV (reference sequence). The CDR3 spells CASSLIGLVSREQFF. As DNA, the CDR3 is TGTGCCAGCAGTTTAATAGGACTAGTTAGCCGTGAGCAGTTCTTC.

This clone was seen a few times. The chain couples TRBV7-9 to TRBJ2-3; tentatively, D is TRBD2 (6 bases). The CDR3 extends over 15 amino acids. Trimming pared 5 bases from V and 2 bases from J, leaving 14 bases between. Germline V gives CDR1 SEHNR, CDR2 FQNEAQ (reference sequence). The CDR3 here is CASSPGVAITDTQYF. The DNA for the CDR3 is TGTGCCAGCAGCCCGGGAGTAGCAATCACAGATACGCAGTATTTT. Combining the CDR3 with reference TRBV7-9 and TRBJ2-3 gives the whole variable domain DTGVSQNPRHKITKRGQNVTFRCDPISEHNRLYWYRQTLGQGPEFLTYFQNEAQLEKSRLLSDRFSAERPKGSFSTLEIQRTEQGDSAMYLCASSPGVAITDTQYFGPGTRLTVL.